The 28 T cell receptor beta chains presented below share a single source sample, sequenced in a study of blood T cell repertoires in COVID-19. Some clones are missing from TCRdb's copy, which holds only in-frame ones; the method was immunoSEQ multiplex PCR. The sample includes around 280,000 clones, roughly nine tenths of them seen just once. Sequenced: peripheral blood. These TCRs come from a woman between 45 and 60 years old who had recovered from COVID-19.

This clone was observed a handful of times. V and J are TRBV1 and TRBJ1-1; the D call TRBD1 from the table was never checked on the DNA. TRBV1 is classified as a pseudogene. The CDR3 consists of 13 residues. The CDR3 spells CTSERTMNTEAFF. The CDR3 region has the DNA TGCACCAGCGAGAGGACAATGAACACTGAAGCTTTCTTT.

The CDR3 reads CASSPPGQVYGYTF. The CDR3 DNA reads as TGTGCCAGCAGTCCCCCGGGACAGGTCTATGGCTACACCTTC. The chain employs TRBV6-2 or TRBV6-3 and TRBJ1-2; 8 bases agree with TRBD1. After removal of 5 bases from V and 4 bases from J, the junction contained 6 bases not matched to a gene. The germline V gene has CDR1 MNHEY and CDR2 SVGEGT. The CDR3 spans 14 residues.

This rearrangement joins TRBV15 to TRBJ2-3, with 12 bases fitting TRBD2. From germline, CDR1 is LNHNV and CDR2 YYDKDF (reference sequence). Trimming took 4 bases from V and 6 from J; bases not matched to a gene: 5. The CDR3 totals 15 residues. CDR3 DNA sequence: TGTGCCACCAGCATGACTAGCGGGAGATCTGATACGCAGTATTTT. Translation: CATSMTSGRSDTQYF.

This sequence joins TRBV6-5 and TRBJ2-2; maybe TRBD1 (6 bases). This CDR3 comprises 16 residues. Germline-derived CDR1 and CDR2 are MNHEY and SVGAGI. Trimming took 2 bases from V and 0 from J, leaving 10 bases between them. Written as DNA, the CDR3 is TGTGCCAGCAGTTACCGGACAGCCGCGAACACCGGGGAGCTGTTTTTT. Protein product: CASSYRTAANTGELFF.

The rearrangement uses TRBV7-6 and TRBJ2-1, with 7 bases fitting TRBD2. V shed 5 bases, J shed 10 bases, and the junction held 20 bases outside the gene matches. This CDR3 is built from 17 residues. CDR1 and CDR2 from the germline V gene are SGHVS and FNYEAQ. In nucleotides, the CDR3 is TGTGCCAGCAGCGGGCTGGTGGGGCTAGCGGCCCGCGAGGAGCAGTTCTTC. Residues: CASSGLVGLAAREEQFF.

The chain's CDR3 is CASSMTLGYTF. The CDR3 DNA reads TGTGCCAGTAGTATGACTCTGGGCTACACCTTC. The V call is TRBV19, the J call TRBJ1-2; D uncertain. In germline, CDR1 is LNHDA, CDR2 SQIVND (reference sequence). Trimming took 3 bases from V and 8 from J, leaving 7 bases between them. This CDR3 comprises 11 residues. Complete variable domain (other parts from reference TRBV19 and TRBJ1-2): DGGITQSPKYLFRKEGQNVTLSCEQNLNHDAMYWYRQDPGQGLRLIYYSQIVNDFQKGDIAEGYSVSREKKESFPLTVTSAQKNPTAFYLCASSMTLGYTFGSGTRLTVV.

This clone was found once. This chain joins TRBV9 and TRBJ2-5; 11 positions agree with TRBD2. The CDR3 contains 16 residues. Trimming cost V 0 bases and J 5 bases; bases outside gene matches: 6. Germline V gives CDR1 SGDLS, CDR2 YYNGEE. CDR3: CASSVGGSGRGETQYF. CDR3 nucleotides: TGTGCCAGCAGCGTAGGCGGTAGCGGGAGGGGGGAGACCCAGTACTTC. The full variable domain, rest sourced from reference TRBV9 and TRBJ2-5, is DSGVTQTPKHLITATGQRVTLRCSPRSGDLSVYWYQQSLDQGLQFLIQYYNGEERAKGNILERFSAQQFPDLHSELNLSSLELGDSALYFCASSVGGSGRGETQYFGPGTRLLVL.

This chain connects TRBV10-3 to TRBJ2-1; D unclear. Trimming removed 3 bases at V and 2 bases at J, with 11 bases between. This CDR3 contains 15 residues. Germline V gene sequence: CDR1 ENHRY, CDR2 SYGVKD. The CDR3 protein is CAISDPGITYNEQFF. As DNA, the CDR3 is TGTGCCATCAGTGACCCGGGTATAACCTACAATGAGCAGTTCTTC.

This chain links TRBV4-1 with TRBJ1-4, with TRBD1 matching 8 bases. CDR1 is MGHRA, CDR2 YSYEKL, per germline. With V trimmed by 3 bases and J by 7 bases, 10 bases remained unmatched. The CDR3 length is 16 residues. The CDR3 bases are TGCGCCAGCAGCCAGGACAGGGAGGGAGTGGGTGAAAAACTGTTTTTT. This codes for CASSQDREGVGEKLFF.

V usage is TRBV7-3 and J usage is TRBJ2-1, with a tentative D call TRBD1 (6 bases). Germline V gene data show CDR1 as SGHTA and CDR2 as FQGTGA. V shed 4 bases and J shed 7 bases, with 14 bases lying between them. This CDR3 region has 14 residues. The CDR3 loop is CASSSPTQGNEQFF. CDR3 coding DNA: TGTGCCAGCAGCTCCCCAACCCAGGGGAATGAGCAGTTCTTC. Full variable domain (remainder filled in from reference TRBV7-3 and TRBJ2-1): GAGVSQTPSNKVTEKGKYVELRCDPISGHTALYWYRQSLGQGPEFLIYFQGTGAADDSGLPNDRFFAVRPEGSVSTLKIQRTERGDSAVYLCASSSPTQGNEQFFGPGTRLTVL.

V is TRBV27 and J is TRBJ2-1, with D possibly TRBD1 on 6 matching bases. The CDR3 spans 12 residues. CDR1 is MNHEY, CDR2 SMNVEV, per germline (reference sequence). The V and J ends lost 2 bases and 7 bases respectively, with 6 bases between them. CDR3 nucleotide sequence: TGTGCCAGCAGTTTACAGGGGAATGAGCAGTTCTTC. It is translated as CASSLQGNEQFF.

This clone has just a few counts. This sequence joins TRBV18 and TRBJ2-1, with 8 bases matching TRBD2. This CDR3 is built from 18 residues. In germline, CDR1 is KGHSH, CDR2 LQKENI. V gave up 4 bases and J gave up 0 bases; unmatched junction bases: 11. The CDR3 is CASSLTKAGDHSYNEQFF. CDR3 bases: TGTGCCAGCTCACTTACCAAAGCGGGGGACCACTCCTACAATGAGCAGTTCTTC.

The chain has TRBV3-1 (or the pseudogene TRBV3-2) and TRBJ2-1; 7 bases agree with TRBD1. V lost 3 bases, J lost 9 bases, and 5 bases stayed unmatched. In germline, CDR1 is LGHDT, CDR2 YNNKEL (reference sequence). The CDR3 length is 13 residues. The CDR3, as DNA: TGTGCCAGCAGCCATGGGACAGTCACTGAGCAGTTCTTC. Translation gives CASSHGTVTEQFF.

V gene TRBV27 combines with J gene TRBJ2-5, with 7 bases identical to TRBD2. The germline V gene encodes CDR1 MNHEY and CDR2 SMNVEV (reference sequence). The CDR3 loop spans 15 amino acids. The J segment lost 0 bases and the V segment lost 4 bases, leaving 5 bases of the junction unmatched. The CDR3 DNA reads TGTGCCAGCAGTTGGGCTAGCGGATACCAAGAGACCCAGTACTTC. Protein sequence: CASSWASGYQETQYF.

The J gene is TRBJ2-7, the V gene TRBV7-8; D might be TRBD2 (5 bases). The CDR3 runs to 14 residues. V was trimmed by 4 bases and J by 3 bases, leaving 13 bases between them. CDR1 SGHVS and CDR2 FQNEAQ come from the germline V gene. The CDR3 DNA sequence: TGTGCCAGCAGCTCTGACACGGGAAGCTACGAGCAGTACTTC. This codes for CASSSDTGSYEQYF.

The count of this clone is one. The rearrangement links TRBV5-1 to TRBJ2-5, with D possibly TRBD2 on 5 matching bases. Deletions cut 2 bases from V and 1 base from J, with 12 bases between. From germline, CDR1 is SGHRS and CDR2 YFSETQ. The CDR3 runs 15 residues. The CDR3 DNA follows: TGCGCCAGCAGCTTCAGCGGAGTGCGCCAAGAGACCCAGTACTTC. Translation gives CASSFSGVRQETQYF.

This rearrangement joins TRBV30 to TRBJ2-2; D is uncertain. V dropped 0 bases and J dropped 0 bases, with 8 bases sitting between them. In germline, CDR1 is GTSNPN, CDR2 SVGIG (reference sequence). The CDR3 runs 15 residues. The CDR3: CAWSVGLTNTGELFF. In DNA form, the CDR3 reads TGTGCCTGGAGTGTGGGCCTTACGAACACCGGGGAGCTGTTTTTT.

V usage is TRBV7-9 and J usage is TRBJ2-1, with 15 nucleotides matching TRBD2. Trimming took 4 bases from V and 8 from J; bases not matched to a gene: 9. This CDR3 spans 17 amino acids. CDR1 is SEHNR and CDR2 is FQNEAQ in the germline V gene (reference sequence). The CDR3 loop reads CASSSKVGTSGGHEQFF. The CDR3, as DNA: TGTGCCAGCAGCTCGAAGGTCGGGACTAGCGGGGGGCATGAGCAGTTCTTC.

In this sample, this clone turned up many times. This chain uses TRBV5-4 with TRBJ1-2; D is ambiguous. This CDR3 region has 13 residues. Trimming cost V 4 bases and J 2 bases, with 9 bases left between them. In germline, CDR1 is SGHNT, CDR2 YYREEE (reference sequence). Here the CDR3 DNA reads TGTGCCAGCAGCCCCGACGGGAACTATGGCTACACCTTC. It codes for CASSPDGNYGYTF.

The V and J genes are TRBV7-9 and TRBJ2-7, with TRBD1 matching over 11 bases. The CDR3 runs to 15 residues. Germline assignment: CDR1 SEHNR and CDR2 FQNEAQ (reference sequence). The V segment lost 5 bases and the J segment 5 bases; nucleotides outside the gene matches: 8. CDR3 residues: CASSLRTGGKDEQYF. The CDR3 nucleotides are TGTGCCAGCAGCCTACGGACAGGGGGCAAGGACGAGCAGTACTTC.

The chain joins TRBV10-1 to TRBJ2-7; D unresolved. The CDR3 extends over 15 amino acids. In germline, CDR1 is WNHNN, CDR2 SYGVQD (reference sequence). Trimming removed 2 bases from V and 2 bases from J, with 13 bases in between. The CDR3 reads CASSEPRNRTYEQYF. The CDR3 region has the DNA TGCGCCAGCAGTGAGCCACGGAACAGAACCTACGAGCAGTACTTC.

The chain joins TRBV7-2 to TRBJ1-2; possibly TRBD1 for D (6 bases). The CDR3 is 14 residues long. Germline lookup yields CDR1 SGHTA and CDR2 FQGNSA. V lost 1 base to trimming and J lost 4 bases, with 10 bases between them. The chain's CDR3 is CASSLGGQGYGYTF. As DNA, the CDR3 is TGTGCCAGCAGCTTAGGGGGGCAGGGCTATGGCTACACCTTC.

CDR3 DNA sequence: TGTGCCAGCAGCTTAACCCAGACAAACACCGGGGAGCTGTTTTTT. Translating gives CASSLTQTNTGELFF. The J gene is TRBJ2-2, the V gene TRBV7-3; D remains ambiguous. The V gene lost 0 bases and the J gene lost 2 bases, with 7 bases spanning the gap. The CDR3 extends over 15 amino acids. Germline-derived CDR1 and CDR2 are SGHTA and FQGTGA.

The CDR3 loop is CASSLRDEQFF. CDR3 DNA: TGTGCCAGCAGTTTACGGGATGAGCAGTTCTTC. The chain employs TRBV12-3 or TRBV12-4 and TRBJ2-1, with D unclear. V lost 2 bases and J 8 bases, leaving 4 bases between the germline ends. This CDR3 is 11 amino acids long.

J is TRBJ2-7 and V is TRBV2, with TRBD2 identical over 8 bases. V shed 4 bases and J 4 bases; nucleotides not matched to a gene: 18. The germline V gene has CDR1 SNHLY and CDR2 FYNNEI. The CDR3 spans 18 residues. The CDR3: CASSVGPGGPNRKYEQYF. The CDR3 DNA sequence: TGTGCCAGCAGTGTTGGCCCGGGGGGGCCGAATCGTAAGTACGAGCAGTACTTC.

The rearrangement links TRBV9 to TRBJ2-7; D is uncertain. Germline assignment: CDR1 SGDLS and CDR2 YYNGEE. With 0 bases removed from V and 0 bases from J, the gap between germline ends came to 7 bases. The CDR3 covers 14 residues. The CDR3 region is CASSVGADSYEQYF. CDR3 bases: TGTGCCAGCAGCGTAGGTGCGGACTCCTACGAGCAGTACTTC.

The rearrangement uses TRBV9 and TRBJ1-2, with 7 bases matching TRBD1. V was pared by 3 bases and J by 4 bases, with 6 bases of the junction left unmatched. The CDR3 has 14 amino acids. Germline V gene sequence: CDR1 SGDLS, CDR2 YYNGEE. In DNA form, the CDR3 reads TGTGCCAGCAGCGCGGGGACAGCCGGCTATGGCTACACCTTC. Its translation: CASSAGTAGYGYTF.

The rearrangement joins TRBV12-3 or TRBV12-4 to TRBJ1-6; D perhaps matches TRBD1 (5 bases). Trimming shortened V by 2 bases and J by 7 bases, and 6 bases separated the two germline ends. The CDR3 contains 13 residues. CDR3 in DNA: TGTGCCAGCAGTTTATCAGGGAATTCACCCCTCCACTTT. As protein: CASSLSGNSPLHF.